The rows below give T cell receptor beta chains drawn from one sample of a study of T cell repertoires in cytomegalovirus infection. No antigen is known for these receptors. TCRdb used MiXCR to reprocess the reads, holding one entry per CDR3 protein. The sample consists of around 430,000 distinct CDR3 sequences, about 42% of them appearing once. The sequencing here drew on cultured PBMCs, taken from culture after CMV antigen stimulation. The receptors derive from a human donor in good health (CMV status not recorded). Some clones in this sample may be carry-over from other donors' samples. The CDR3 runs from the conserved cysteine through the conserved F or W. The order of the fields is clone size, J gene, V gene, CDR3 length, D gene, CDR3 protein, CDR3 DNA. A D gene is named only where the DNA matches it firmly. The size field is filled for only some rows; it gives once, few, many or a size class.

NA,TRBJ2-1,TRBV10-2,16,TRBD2,CASSEVLAGPNNEQFF,TGCGCCAGCAGTGAGGTACTAGCGGGTCCAAACAATGAGCAGTTCTTC
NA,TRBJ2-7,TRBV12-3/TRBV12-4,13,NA,CASSRGLAFLQYF,TGTGCCAGCTCTAGGGGTTTAGCTTTCCTGCAGTACTTC
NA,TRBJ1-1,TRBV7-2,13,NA,CASSFRANTEAFF,TGTGCCAGCAGCTTCAGGGCGAACACTGAAGCTTTCTTT
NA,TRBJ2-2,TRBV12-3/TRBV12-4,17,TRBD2,CASSPIGQRGNTGELFF,TGTGCCAGCAGTCCAATTGGGCAGCGGGGGAACACCGGGGAGCTGTTTTTT
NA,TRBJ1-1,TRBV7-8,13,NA,CASSLGWQYEAFF,TGTGCCAGCAGCTTAGGGTGGCAGTATGAAGCTTTCTTT
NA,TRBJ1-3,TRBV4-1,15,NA,CASSPLLRAGNTIYF,TGCGCCAGCAGCCCCCTGTTGAGGGCTGGAAACACCATATATTTT
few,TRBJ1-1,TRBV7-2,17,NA,CASSLVPGRPMNTEAFF,TGTGCCAGCAGCTTAGTACCAGGTCGTCCTATGAACACTGAAGCTTTCTTT
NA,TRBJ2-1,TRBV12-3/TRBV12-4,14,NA,CASGQLSSYNEQFF,TGTGCCAGCGGCCAACTCAGCTCCTACAATGAGCAGTTCTTC
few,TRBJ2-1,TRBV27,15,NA,CASSLFSKGPDEQFF,TGTGCCAGCAGCCTCTTTTCCAAGGGGCCCGATGAGCAGTTCTTC
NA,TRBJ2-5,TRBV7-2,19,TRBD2,CASSLRAGGGMGPQETQYF,TGTGCCAGCAGCTTACGCGCGGGAGGAGGAATGGGGCCCCAAGAGACCCAGTACTTC
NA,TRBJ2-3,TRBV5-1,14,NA,CASSGGFSTDTQYF,TGCGCCAGCAGCGGGGGATTTAGCACAGATACGCAGTATTTT
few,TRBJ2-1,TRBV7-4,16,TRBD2,CASSYGTSGGVGEQFF,TGTGCCAGCAGCTATGGGACTAGCGGGGGGGTGGGTGAGCAGTTCTTC
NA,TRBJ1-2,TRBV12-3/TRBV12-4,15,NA,CASSSTFGTTYGYTF,TGTGCCAGCAGTTCTACTTTTGGGACAACCTATGGCTACACCTTC
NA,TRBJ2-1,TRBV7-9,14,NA,CASSQTIAANEQFF,TGTGCCAGCAGCCAGACCATAGCGGCCAATGAGCAGTTCTTC
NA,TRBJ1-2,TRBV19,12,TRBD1,CASDRGTYGYTF,TGTGCCAGCGACAGGGGTACCTATGGCTACACCTTC
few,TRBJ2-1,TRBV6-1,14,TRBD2,CASSTSGGAYEQFF,TGTGCCAGCAGTACTAGCGGGGGGGCCTATGAGCAGTTCTTC
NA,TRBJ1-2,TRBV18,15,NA,CASTRGGGPNYGYTF,TGTGCCAGCACGAGAGGGGGGGGACCCAACTATGGCTACACCTTC
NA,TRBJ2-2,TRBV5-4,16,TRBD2,CASTRRREGFAGELFF,TGTGCCAGCACCCGGAGGCGGGAGGGGTTCGCCGGGGAGCTGTTTTTT
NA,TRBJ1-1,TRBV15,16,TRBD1,CATSRKGDSPLRLAFF,TGTGCCACCAGCAGGAAGGGGGACAGCCCCTTGAGGCTGGCTTTCTTT
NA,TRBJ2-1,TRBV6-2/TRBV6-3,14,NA,CASSQLGDYNEQFF,TGTGCCAGCAGTCAATTGGGAGATTACAATGAGCAGTTCTTC
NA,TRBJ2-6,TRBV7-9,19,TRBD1,CASSQGPGQGNSGANVLTF,TGTGCCAGCAGTCAAGGGCCGGGACAGGGGAACTCTGGGGCCAACGTCCTGACTTTC
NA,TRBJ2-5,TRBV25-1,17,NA,CASTVYLTPNYQETQYF,TGTGCCAGCACCGTGTATCTGACGCCGAACTACCAAGAGACCCAGTACTTC
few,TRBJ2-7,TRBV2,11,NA,CASSEGYEQYF,TGTGCCAGCAGTGAAGGGTACGAGCAGTACTTC
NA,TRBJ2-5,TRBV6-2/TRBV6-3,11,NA,CASSRAWTQYF,TGTGCCAGCAGTCGGGCGTGGACCCAGTACTTC
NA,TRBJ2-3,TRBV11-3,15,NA,CASSLDSRATDTQYF,TGTGCCAGCAGCTTAGATAGTCGTGCCACAGATACGCAGTATTTT
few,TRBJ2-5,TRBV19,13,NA,CASSPLIEETQYF,TGTGCCAGTAGTCCCCTAATAGAAGAGACCCAGTACTTC
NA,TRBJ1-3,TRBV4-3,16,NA,CASSQFLGSSGNTIYF,TGCGCCAGCAGCCAATTCCTGGGAAGTTCTGGAAACACCATATATTTT
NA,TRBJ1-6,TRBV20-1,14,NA,CSRQRAGSNSPLHF,TGCTCCCGCCAACGGGCGGGTTCTAATTCACCCCTCCACTTT
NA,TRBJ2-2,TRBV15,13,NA,CATSRGPAGELFF,TGTGCCACCAGCAGAGGTCCGGCCGGGGAGCTGTTTTTT
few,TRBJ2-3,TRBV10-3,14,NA,CAISPQGGADTQYF,TGTGCCATCAGTCCCCAGGGGGGCGCAGATACGCAGTATTTT
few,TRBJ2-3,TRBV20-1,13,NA,CSARPVSVAAQYF,TGCAGTGCTAGACCCGTGTCAGTGGCGGCGCAGTATTTT
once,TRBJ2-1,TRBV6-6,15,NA,CASSGRLTASREQFF,TGTGCCAGCAGTGGCCGCTTGACCGCTTCAAGGGAGCAGTTCTTC
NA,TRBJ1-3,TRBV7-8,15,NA,CASSLADSSGNTIYF,TGTGCCAGCAGCTTAGCCGACAGCTCTGGAAACACCATATATTTT
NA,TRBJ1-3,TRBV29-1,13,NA,CSVALGLGNTIYF,TGCAGCGTTGCCCTGGGTCTCGGAAACACCATATATTTT
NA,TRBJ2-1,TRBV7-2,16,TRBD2,CASSRPTSGRTNEQFF,TGTGCCAGCAGCCGCCCGACTAGCGGGAGAACGAATGAGCAGTTCTTC
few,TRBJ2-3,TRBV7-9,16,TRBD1,CASSFTGTGEADTQYF,TGTGCCAGCAGCTTTACCGGGACAGGGGAGGCAGATACGCAGTATTTT
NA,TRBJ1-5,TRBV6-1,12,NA,CASSAQTKSQHF,TGTGCCAGCAGTGCACAGACAAAGTCCCAGCATTTT
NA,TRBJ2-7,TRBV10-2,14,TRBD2,CASSRLAKDYEQYF,TGCGCCAGCAGTAGACTAGCTAAGGACTACGAGCAGTACTTC
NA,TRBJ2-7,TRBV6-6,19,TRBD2,CASSYSTGGLAGVSYEQYF,TGTGCCAGCAGTTACTCGACGGGGGGGCTAGCGGGGGTATCCTACGAGCAGTACTTC
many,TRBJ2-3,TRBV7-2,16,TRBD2,CASSGWRESRADTQYF,TGTGCCAGCAGCGGCTGGCGGGAGAGTCGCGCAGATACGCAGTATTTT
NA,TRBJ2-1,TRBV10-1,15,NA,CASSESSSSYNEQFF,TGCGCCAGCAGTGAGTCGTCCAGCTCCTACAATGAGCAGTTCTTC
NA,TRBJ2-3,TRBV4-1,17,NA,CASSQVGAGGRTDTQYF,TGCGCCAGCAGCCAAGTTGGGGCAGGCGGGCGCACAGATACGCAGTATTTT
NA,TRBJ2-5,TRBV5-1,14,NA,CASSSDPRGETQYF,TGCGCCAGCAGCTCGGACCCTCGTGGGGAGACCCAGTACTTC
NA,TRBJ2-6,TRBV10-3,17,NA,CAISESGGHSGANVLTF,TGTGCCATCAGTGAGTCGGGGGGGCACTCTGGGGCCAACGTCCTGACTTTC
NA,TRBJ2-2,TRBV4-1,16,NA,CASSQSTGAHTGELFF,TGCGCCAGCAGCCAGTCAACTGGGGCGCACACCGGGGAGCTGTTTTTT
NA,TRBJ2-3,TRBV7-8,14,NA,CASSRGLGPHTQYF,TGTGCCAGCAGCCGAGGACTGGGCCCACACACGCAGTATTTT
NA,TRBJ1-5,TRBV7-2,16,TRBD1,CASSLGGQGKIRPQHF,TGTGCCAGCAGCCTCGGCGGACAGGGGAAAATCAGGCCCCAGCATTTT
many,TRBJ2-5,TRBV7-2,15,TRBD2,CASSRPGLGRETQYF,TGTGCCAGCAGTCGTCCGGGACTAGGGAGGGAGACCCAGTACTTC
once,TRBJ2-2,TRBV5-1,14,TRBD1,CASSFLDRTGELFF,TGCGCCAGCAGCTTTCTGGACAGGACCGGGGAGCTGTTTTTT
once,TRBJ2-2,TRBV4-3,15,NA,CASGEAYLGAGELFF,TGCGCCAGCGGGGAAGCCTACCTCGGGGCCGGGGAGCTGTTTTTT
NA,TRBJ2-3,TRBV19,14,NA,CASSMGRGGDTQYF,TGTGCCAGTAGTATGGGGCGGGGAGGCGATACGCAGTATTTT
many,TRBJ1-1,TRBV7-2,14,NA,CASSLGGPNTEAFF,TGTGCCAGCAGCTTAGGGGGCCCGAACACTGAAGCTTTCTTT